The entry below gives a single TCR beta chain sequence along with its context. Antigen specificity is unknown. This sample is drawn from a study of T cells in Graves' hyperthyroidism and ophthalmopathy. TCR beta CDR3 regions were amplified from RNA. The primer set for the first-round RT-PCR of the TCR CDR3 was HTBI. Each CDR3 protein gets one entry after TCRdb re-called the multiplex PCR reads with MiXCR. The sample carries about 840,000 distinct CDR3 sequences, 38% recorded once. General study findings and limits: Ophthalmopathy was separated from stable hyperthyroidism by a 13 V-J model.

Per germline, CDR1 SEHNR and CDR2 FQNEAQ (reference sequence). V lost 7 bases, J lost 7 bases, and 23 bases lay in between. This CDR3 has 15 amino acids. The sequenced material came from blood. V usage is TRBV7-9 and J usage is TRBJ2-7, with D perhaps assigned TRBD1 or TRBD2 (5 bases each). This TCR was recovered from a man between 18 and 35 years old with Graves' hyperthyroidism. DNA for the CDR3: TGTGCCAGCACCCCTAACCGGGACGACGGAATGGAGCAGTACTTC. Amino acids: CASTPNRDDGMEQYF.